The 6 T cell receptor beta chains below were found in one sample sequenced in a study of T cell changes during pregnancy in multiple sclerosis. The table came from immunoSEQ multiplex PCR; TCRdb's copy has only in-frame clones and leaves some out. The sample carries about 80,000 clones, roughly nine tenths recorded once. The sample here was peripheral blood, taken before pregnancy. The receptors derive from a female donor with multiple sclerosis, enrolled in a pregnancy study.

The J gene is TRBJ2-2, the V gene TRBV19, with D possibly matching TRBD1 (7 bases). CDR1 and CDR2 from the germline V gene are LNHDA and SQIVND (reference sequence). The ends were cut back, 0 bases at V and 5 bases at J, with 10 bases in the middle. This CDR3 has 15 residues. CDR3: CASSIDQGGTGELFF. CDR3 in DNA: TGTGCCAGTAGTATAGATCAGGGGGGTACCGGGGAGCTGTTTTTT.

V is TRBV4-3 and J is TRBJ1-1; 9 positions agree with TRBD1. The junction had 9 bases not matched to a gene; V was cut back by 4 bases and J by 6 bases. Germline V gene sequence: CDR1 LGHNA, CDR2 YSLEER. The CDR3 sequence is 15 residues long. DNA of the CDR3: TGCGCCAGCAGCCTATCCGGGACAGGGCTCCCTGAAGCTTTCTTT. As protein: CASSLSGTGLPEAFF.

The V gene is TRBV9, the J gene TRBJ2-1; 11 positions match TRBD2. The CDR3 runs to 14 residues. Germline CDR1 is SGDLS and CDR2 is YYNGEE. J lost 5 bases, V lost 4 bases, and 2 bases had no gene match. In nucleotides, the CDR3 is TGTGCCAGCAGCCTTAGCGGGAGGGACAATGAGCAGTTCTTC. It encodes CASSLSGRDNEQFF.

V and J are TRBV5-1 and TRBJ2-7; TRBD2 agrees at 8 bases. CDR1 SGHRS and CDR2 YFSETQ come from the germline V gene. Trimming removed 3 bases from V and 1 base from J; junction bases left unmatched: 9. The CDR3 totals 16 residues. This CDR3 is CASSWRPGRGSYEQYF. The CDR3 bases are TGCGCCAGCAGCTGGAGGCCCGGGAGGGGATCCTACGAGCAGTACTTC.

The rearrangement links TRBV27 to TRBJ2-3, with TRBD2 matching 13 bases. This CDR3 spans 17 amino acids. J lost 6 bases, V lost 6 bases, and 12 bases had no gene match. Germline assignment: CDR1 MNHEY and CDR2 SMNVEV (reference sequence). CDR3 bases: TGTGCCAGCAGATCCCTAGGGACTAGCGGGAATAAGGATACGCAGTATTTT. It translates to CASRSLGTSGNKDTQYF.

The rearrangement links TRBV28 to TRBJ2-2; the D gene is possibly TRBD1 (6 bases). The CDR3 covers 19 residues. The V end was cut by 2 bases, the J end by 3 bases, with 22 bases between. In germline, CDR1 is MDHEN, CDR2 SYDVKM. Written as DNA, the CDR3 is TGTGCCAGCAGTTTAATGGCGTTCGGGGCAGGGGATTACACCGGGGAGCTGTTTTTT. It is translated as CASSLMAFGAGDYTGELFF.